One TCR beta chain is described in this entry. The target antigen is unknown. This sample was taken from a study of cytomegalovirus exposure and HLA in healthy donors. A multiplex PCR was run with 60 Vbeta primers and 13 Jbeta primers. Clones were read by immunoSEQ multiplex PCR, and TCRdb kept only the in-frame ones, dropping some. The data show about 170,000 clones, with 75% to 80% seen just once and around 0.89% held by the top ten. Whole-study findings and limits: The study listed under 200 cytomegalovirus-associated TCR beta chains. Analysis was carried out at a later point, and it linked a missense DCLRE1C variant to TCR beta V- and J-gene trimming.

The CDR3 is 16 amino acids. CDR1 is LNHDA and CDR2 is SQIVND in the germline V gene (reference sequence). V lost 5 bases to trimming and J lost 1 base, with 17 bases between them. This clonotype originated in a woman between 50 and 59 years old in good health and CMV-seropositive. The sample comprised PBMCs. The chain employs TRBV19 and TRBJ1-2; D is possibly TRBD1 (5 bases). CDR3 nucleotides: TGTGCCAGTAGTCCACAGGAGATCAGGTATAACTATGGCTACACCTTC. As protein: CASSPQEIRYNYGYTF.